What follows is one TCR beta chain and its context. Antigen unknown. TCRdb called the 5' RACE reads again in MiXCR, with one record for every CDR3 protein. The sample shows about 540,000 distinct CDR3 sequences, roughly an eighth of them seen only once. The data are from a study of CD8 T cells in ankylosing spondylitis. Germline V gene sequence: CDR1 DFQATT, CDR2 SNEGSKA (reference sequence). The CDR3 covers 14 residues. With V trimmed by 3 bases and J by 0 bases, 2 bases remained unmatched. Broader study findings: Among TCR beta sequences, a motif of eight highly homologous variants appeared characteristic of ankylosing spondylitis blood.

The clonotype originates from a male donor with ankylosing spondylitis. Sequenced: blood, either unsorted or a sorted T cell fraction (not recorded which). The chain joins TRBV20-1 to TRBJ2-1, with TRBD2 matching over 7 bases. The DNA for the CDR3 is TGCAGTGCTAGCGGGAGGAGCTCCTACAATGAGCAGTTCTTC. This translates into CSASGRSSYNEQFF.